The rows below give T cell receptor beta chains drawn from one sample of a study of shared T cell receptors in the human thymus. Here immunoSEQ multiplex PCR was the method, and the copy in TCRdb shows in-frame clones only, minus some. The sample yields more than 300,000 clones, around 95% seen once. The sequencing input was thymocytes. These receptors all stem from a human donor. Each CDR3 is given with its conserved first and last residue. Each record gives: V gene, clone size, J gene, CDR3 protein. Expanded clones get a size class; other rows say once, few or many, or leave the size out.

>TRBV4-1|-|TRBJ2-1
CASSLTSANEQFF
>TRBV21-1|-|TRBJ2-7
CASSNYTRPYEQYF
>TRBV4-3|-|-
CASSHTTSGTLSEQYF
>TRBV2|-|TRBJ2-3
CASSEIVRREKRTDTQYF
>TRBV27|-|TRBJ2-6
CASSRDRGRHSGANVLTF
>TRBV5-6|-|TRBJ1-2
CASRPEAGSTDGYTF
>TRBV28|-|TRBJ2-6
CASSHHRGTGANVLTF
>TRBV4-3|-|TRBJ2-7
CASSQEGTFYEQYF
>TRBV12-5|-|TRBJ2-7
CASGTNPYEQYF
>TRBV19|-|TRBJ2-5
CASSMETLVDNETQYF
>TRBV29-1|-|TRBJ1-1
CSVGRMNTEAFF
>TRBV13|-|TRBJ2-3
CASRPYHTQYF
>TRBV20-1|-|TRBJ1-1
CSANPRTTFF
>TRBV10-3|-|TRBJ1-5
CAISDPRGGQNQPQHF
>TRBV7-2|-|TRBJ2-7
CASSPQGQGYQNEQYF
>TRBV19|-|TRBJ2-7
CASSVKAQRYEQYF
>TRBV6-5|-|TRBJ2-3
CASSSGLAGAPDTQYF
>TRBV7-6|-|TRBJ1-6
CASSEGQSSPLHF
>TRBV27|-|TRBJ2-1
CASSFFDLAGGGNEQFF
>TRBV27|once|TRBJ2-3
CASSLSSGPHLTDTQYF
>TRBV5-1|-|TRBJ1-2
CASRGWDRGLNYGYTF
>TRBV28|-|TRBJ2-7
CASSSAGTGGAFDFCSYEQYF
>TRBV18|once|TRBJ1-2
CASSPVSRLYGYTF
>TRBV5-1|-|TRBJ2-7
CASSRGQGYEQYF
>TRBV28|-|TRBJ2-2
CASSSSTSGSVTGELFF
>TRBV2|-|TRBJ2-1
CASSENSQDRLNEQFF
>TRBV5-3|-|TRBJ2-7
CARSFLLAGRHEQYF
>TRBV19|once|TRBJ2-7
CASSLVLAGAYEQYF
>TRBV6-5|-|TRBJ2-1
CASSYSSSGRRNEQFF
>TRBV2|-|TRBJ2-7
CASSEGIAGGLFYEQYF